This TCR beta chain was retrieved from a study of blood T cells in healthy people across ages. This clonotype came up many times. Its antigen is not identified. Trimming cost V 6 bases and J 4 bases; bases outside gene matches: 4. The germline gives CDR1 SQVTM, CDR2 ANQGSEA. The length of the CDR3 is 14 residues. Study results and limitations: While age rose, TCR beta diversity per million T cells dropped in a roughly linear way.

Using a J-beta primer mix together with a sample-barcoded 5' primer, a second PCR was run for about 7 to 12 cycles. TCRdb ran MiXCR on the 5' RACE reads and lists one entry per CDR3 protein. The table records roughly 1,500,000 distinct CDR3 sequences, roughly 32% of them present only once. The chain carries TRBV29-1 and TRBJ2-1, with 12 bases identical to TRBD2. The specimen sequenced was blood. The receptor was derived from a woman younger than 45 in good health. The CDR3 sequence: CSVETSGGYNEQFF. The CDR3 bases are TGCAGCGTGGAGACTAGCGGGGGATACAATGAGCAGTTCTTC.